Listed below are T cell receptor beta chains from one sample, sequenced in a study of CD8+CD57+ T cells in acquired aplastic anemia. TCRdb reanalysed the reads using MiXCR and keeps one entry per CDR3 protein. The repertoire holds around 200,000 distinct CDR3 sequences, around 50% seen once, with approximately 12% in the top ten. Sequences were obtained from sorted CD4+, CD8+, or CD8+CD57+ T cells (not recorded which) from PBMCs. These receptors all stem from a human donor with aplastic anemia. Both conserved end residues are part of each CDR3. D genes are given only for firm matches. Rows give clone size only sometimes, using once, few, many, or a class for an expanded clone.

CDR3aa	CDR3nt	j_gene	d_gene	abundance	v_gene
CASSYTYVRGRTYGYTF	TGTGCCAGCAGTTACACTTACGTCAGGGGGCGAACCTATGGCTACACCTTC	TRBJ1-2	TRBD1	.	TRBV6-5
CASSPPPPQETQYF	TGTGCCAGCAGCCCCCCCCCTCCCCAAGAGACCCAGTACTTC	TRBJ2-5	.	.	TRBV7-2
CASSRLDTQYF	TGTGCCAGCAGCCGGTTGGATACGCAGTATTTT	TRBJ2-3	.	.	TRBV14
CVNNPLAVGTDTQYF	TGTGTCAATAATCCCCTAGCGGTCGGCACAGATACGCAGTATTTT	TRBJ2-3	TRBD2	many	TRBV19
CASSVVGGWAETQYF	TGTGCCAGCAGCGTAGTAGGGGGGTGGGCAGAGACCCAGTACTTC	TRBJ2-5	.	.	TRBV9
CASSEWKAGATEAFF	TGTGCCAGCAGTGAATGGAAGGCAGGGGCGACTGAAGCTTTCTTT	TRBJ1-1	.	few	TRBV25-1
CAISPQGVSHYGYTF	TGTGCCATCAGTCCCCAGGGGGTATCCCACTATGGCTACACCTTC	TRBJ1-2	TRBD1	.	TRBV10-3
CASSPGQGREKLLF	TGTGCCAGCAGCCCCGGACAGGGCCGTGAAAAACTGCTTTTT	TRBJ1-4	TRBD1	.	TRBV7-8
CASSPRGLAGTDTQYF	TGTGCCAGCAGTCCACGGGGACTAGCGGGGACAGATACGCAGTATTTT	TRBJ2-3	TRBD2	.	TRBV12-3/TRBV12-4
CARHPRYEQYF	TGTGCCAGACACCCGCGCTACGAGCAGTACTTC	TRBJ2-7	.	.	TRBV25-1
CASSLPANSPLHF	TGTGCCAGCAGCTTACCTGCGAATTCACCCCTCCACTTT	TRBJ1-6	.	few	TRBV7-9
CAWRRGTVCSNEQFF	TGTGCCTGGAGGAGGGGGACGGTTTGTTCCAATGAGCAGTTCTTC	TRBJ2-1	.	.	TRBV30
CASSSGPNNAGTEAFF	TGCGCCAGCAGCTCAGGACCGAATAACGCGGGCACTGAAGCTTTCTTT	TRBJ1-1	.	many	TRBV5-1
CASRVRDTQYF	TGTGCCAGCAGGGTCCGGGATACGCAGTATTTT	TRBJ2-3	.	.	TRBV6-5
CSAGPPGNEQFF	TGCAGTGCCGGGCCCCCCGGCAATGAGCAGTTCTTC	TRBJ2-1	.	once	TRBV2
CSASAGADNTEAFF	TGCAGTGCTAGTGCGGGGGCGGACAACACTGAAGCTTTCTTT	TRBJ1-1	.	many	TRBV20-1
CAISAQRQGEKLFF	TGTGCCATCAGCGCTCAGCGGCAGGGTGAAAAACTGTTTTTT	TRBJ1-4	.	.	TRBV10-3
CASSLPGPPRYEQYF	TGTGCCAGCAGCCTGCCGGGCCCACCCCGGTACGAGCAGTACTTC	TRBJ2-7	.	many	TRBV7-2
CASSDSPGLTGELFF	TGTGCCAGCAGTGACTCCCCAGGGCTCACCGGGGAGCTGTTTTTT	TRBJ2-2	.	many	TRBV6-4
CATEGAGTTGGELFF	TGTGCCACAGAGGGGGCGGGGACAACCGGCGGGGAGCTGTTTTTT	TRBJ2-2	.	.	TRBV15
CASSIVRGVNTEAFF	TGTGCCAGTAGTATAGTAAGAGGGGTCAACACTGAAGCTTTCTTT	TRBJ1-1	.	.	TRBV19
CATSDLPGGELFF	TGTGCCACCAGTGATTTGCCGGGGGGGGAGCTGTTTTTT	TRBJ2-2	.	few	TRBV24-1
CAIRQNPGTGHSYEQYF	TGTGCCATCAGACAAAACCCAGGGACAGGGCATTCCTACGAGCAGTACTTC	TRBJ2-7	TRBD1	many	TRBV10-3
CAWSVRSGQGESPLHF	TGTGCCTGGAGTGTACGGTCGGGACAGGGGGAGTCACCCCTCCACTTT	TRBJ1-6	TRBD1	few	TRBV30
CASSETSGEKLFF	TGTGCCAGCAGCGAGACTAGCGGGGAAAAACTGTTTTTT	TRBJ1-4	.	.	TRBV7-9
CASSLAGTGLYEQYF	TGTGCCAGCAGCTTAGCCGGGACAGGGCTCTACGAGCAGTACTTC	TRBJ2-7	TRBD1	few	TRBV7-6
CSVQVDTDTQYF	TGCAGCGTCCAGGTCGACACAGATACGCAGTATTTT	TRBJ2-3	.	.	TRBV29-1
CATVAGGPYSEQFF	TGTGCCACCGTAGCGGGAGGGCCCTACAGTGAGCAGTTCTTC	TRBJ2-1	TRBD2	.	TRBV24-1
CASSYSSGRTEAFF	TGTGCCAGCAGTTACTCCTCGGGGAGGACTGAAGCTTTCTTT	TRBJ1-1	.	many	TRBV6-5
CASSRPATGNGYTF	TGTGCCAGCAGTAGACCGGCGACAGGAAATGGCTACACCTTC	TRBJ1-2	.	few	TRBV28
CASSPPGLAGNEQYF	TGTGCCAGCAGCCCCCCGGGACTAGCGGGAAACGAGCAGTACTTC	TRBJ2-7	TRBD2	.	TRBV7-9
CASSELTGRYGYTF	TGTGCCAGTAGTGAACTTACAGGGCGTTATGGCTACACCTTC	TRBJ1-2	.	.	TRBV19
CASSQGGGGRPDTQYF	TGTGCCAGCAGCCAAGGAGGGGGGGGCCGCCCAGATACGCAGTATTTT	TRBJ2-3	.	.	TRBV9
CASGASGNTIYF	TGTGCCAGTGGCGCCTCTGGAAACACCATATATTTT	TRBJ1-3	.	.	TRBV19
CASSVSGGPGETQYF	TGTGCCAGCAGTGTTAGCGGGGGGCCTGGAGAGACCCAGTACTTC	TRBJ2-5	TRBD2	.	TRBV6-1
CSVDPGQGGVYEQYF	TGCAGCGTCGACCCGGGACAGGGAGGGGTCTACGAGCAGTACTTC	TRBJ2-7	TRBD1	few	TRBV29-1
CASRGQFLYEQYF	TGTGCCAGCAGGGGACAGTTCCTCTACGAGCAGTACTTC	TRBJ2-7	TRBD1	.	TRBV2
CASNSGTSDTQYF	TGTGCCAGCAATAGCGGGACCTCAGATACGCAGTATTTT	TRBJ2-3	TRBD2	.	TRBV7-2
CASSMGGGFPTDTQYF	TGTGCCAGTAGTATGGGCGGCGGGTTCCCCACAGATACGCAGTATTTT	TRBJ2-3	.	many	TRBV19
CASSLTRDLWSYGYTF	TGTGCCAGCAGCTTAACCCGGGACCTCTGGAGTTATGGCTACACCTTC	TRBJ1-2	.	.	TRBV11-1
CASSLGLGWGFNEQFF	TGTGCCAGCAGCCTGGGACTAGGGTGGGGGTTCAATGAGCAGTTCTTC	TRBJ2-1	TRBD2	.	TRBV2
CATSRDRVNYGYTF	TGTGCCACCAGCAGGGACAGGGTGAACTATGGCTACACCTTC	TRBJ1-2	TRBD1	.	TRBV15
CASSVFDGYTF	TGTGCCAGCAGTGTATTCGATGGCTACACCTTC	TRBJ1-2	.	.	TRBV2
CASSHREGNQPQHF	TGTGCCAGCAGCCACCGTGAGGGGAATCAGCCCCAGCATTTT	TRBJ1-5	.	.	TRBV12-3/TRBV12-4
CASSLAAPLHF	TGTGCCAGCAGTTTAGCGGCGCCCCTCCACTTT	TRBJ1-6	.	few	TRBV12-3/TRBV12-4
CASSPNGTQYF	TGTGCCAGCAGCCCCAACGGGACCCAGTACTTC	TRBJ2-5	.	once	TRBV9
CATSAWDSGANTGELFF	TGTGCCACCAGTGCCTGGGATAGCGGGGCGAACACCGGGGAGCTGTTTTTT	TRBJ2-2	TRBD2	few	TRBV24-1
CASSRNSRFNYGYTF	TGTGCCAGCAGTCGGAACAGCAGGTTTAACTATGGCTACACCTTC	TRBJ1-2	.	few	TRBV2
CASSKQGRDDEAFF	TGTGCCAGCAGTAAACAGGGGCGAGATGATGAAGCTTTCTTT	TRBJ1-1	TRBD1	many	TRBV6-5
CASSLGQGGRYEQYF	TGCGCCAGCAGCTTGGGGCAGGGGGGAAGGTACGAGCAGTACTTC	TRBJ2-7	.	many	TRBV5-1
CSARDSTSGGYDTGEPFF	TGCAGTGCTAGAGATTCGACTAGCGGGGGGTATGACACCGGGGAGCCGTTTTTT	TRBJ2-2	TRBD2	.	TRBV20-1
CSVEGAFF	TGCAGCGTTGAAGGAGCTTTCTTT	TRBJ1-1	.	few	TRBV29-1
CASSLGQGANEQYF	TGCGCCAGCAGCTTGGGGCAGGGGGCGAACGAGCAGTACTTC	TRBJ2-7	TRBD1	.	TRBV5-1
CASSLGVAGAQSQETQYF	TGTGCCAGCAGCTTGGGGGTAGCGGGGGCCCAAAGCCAAGAGACCCAGTACTTC	TRBJ2-5	TRBD2	few	TRBV5-4
CASSDPAAGVVEQFF	TGCGCCAGCAGTGACCCCGCAGCGGGAGTCGTTGAGCAGTTCTTC	TRBJ2-1	TRBD2	.	TRBV10-1